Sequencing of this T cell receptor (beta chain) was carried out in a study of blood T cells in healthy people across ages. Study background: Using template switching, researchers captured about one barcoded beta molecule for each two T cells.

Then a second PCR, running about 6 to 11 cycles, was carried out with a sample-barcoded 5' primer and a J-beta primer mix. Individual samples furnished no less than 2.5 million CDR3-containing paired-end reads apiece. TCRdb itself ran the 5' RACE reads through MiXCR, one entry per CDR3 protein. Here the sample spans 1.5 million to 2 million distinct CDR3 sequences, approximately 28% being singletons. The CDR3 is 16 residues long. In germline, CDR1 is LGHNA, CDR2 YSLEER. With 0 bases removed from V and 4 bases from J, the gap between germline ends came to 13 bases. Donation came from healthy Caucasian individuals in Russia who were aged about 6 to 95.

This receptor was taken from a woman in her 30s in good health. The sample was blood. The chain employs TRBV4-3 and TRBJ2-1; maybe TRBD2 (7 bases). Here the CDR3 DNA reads TGCGCCAGCAGCCAAGATCGCGGGGGCTTTTACAATGAGCAGTTCTTC. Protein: CASSQDRGGFYNEQFF.